This TCR beta chain was recorded in a study of blood T cells in healthy people across ages. About this clonotype itself: As yet, its antigen is unknown.

Notes on the study in general: No one knew whether donors had CMV, which possibly confounded expanded clonotype changes. TCR beta diversity correlated strongly with naive T cell percentage. Diversity was higher, and naive CD4+ cells more numerous, in long-lived donors than in aged donors.

The CDR3 is 18 amino acids. Sample-barcoded 5' priming and a J-beta primer mix drove a second PCR of roughly 7 to 11 cycles. A template-switch adaptor that had 12 random nucleotides put a tag on each cDNA molecule. TCRdb fed the 5' RACE reads into MiXCR, producing one record per CDR3 protein. The sample includes roughly 800,000 distinct CDR3 sequences, roughly 64% seen only once; the top ten take approximately 21%. The sequencing sample was made of blood. This sequence was found in a man under 40 in good health. The chain joins TRBV21-1 to TRBJ2-4; the table's D gene call, TRBD2, was not cross checked with the DNA. TRBV21-1 is described as a pseudogene. CDR3 nucleotides: TGTGCCAGCAGCAAACTAGCGGGAGAAGCAGGGGAAACGTGTGAGCAGTACTTC. Amino acids: CASSKLAGEAGETCEQYF.